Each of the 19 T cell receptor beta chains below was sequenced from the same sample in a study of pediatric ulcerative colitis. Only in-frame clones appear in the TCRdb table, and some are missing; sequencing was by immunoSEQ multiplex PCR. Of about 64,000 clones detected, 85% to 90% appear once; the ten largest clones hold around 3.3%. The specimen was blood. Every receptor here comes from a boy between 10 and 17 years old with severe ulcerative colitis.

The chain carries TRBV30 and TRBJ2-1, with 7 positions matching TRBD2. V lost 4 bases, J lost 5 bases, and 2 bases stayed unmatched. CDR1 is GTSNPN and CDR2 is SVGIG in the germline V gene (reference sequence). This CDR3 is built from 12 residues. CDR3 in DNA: TGTGCCTGGACTAGCGGAAACAATGAGCAGTTCTTC. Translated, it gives CAWTSGNNEQFF.

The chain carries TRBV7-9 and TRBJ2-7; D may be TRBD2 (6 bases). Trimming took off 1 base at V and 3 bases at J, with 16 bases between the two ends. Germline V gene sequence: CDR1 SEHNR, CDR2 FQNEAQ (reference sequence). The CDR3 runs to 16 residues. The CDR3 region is CASSLENGTPNYEQYF. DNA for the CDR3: TGTGCCAGCAGCTTAGAAAACGGGACTCCTAACTACGAGCAGTACTTC.

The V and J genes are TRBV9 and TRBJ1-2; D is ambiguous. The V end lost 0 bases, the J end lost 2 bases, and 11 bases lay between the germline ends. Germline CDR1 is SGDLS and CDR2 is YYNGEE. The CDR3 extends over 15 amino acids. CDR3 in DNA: TGTGCCAGCAGCGTAGTGGCAGGCTCGAACTATGGCTACACCTTC. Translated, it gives CASSVVAGSNYGYTF.

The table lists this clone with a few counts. In DNA form, the CDR3 reads TGTGCCAGCAGCGCTCAGAAGACAGGGAACACTGAAGCTTTCTTT. This gives the protein CASSAQKTGNTEAFF. The chain couples TRBV6-1 to TRBJ1-1, with TRBD1 as a possible D gene (6 bases). CDR3 length: 15 residues. Germline loops: CDR1 MNHNS, CDR2 SASEGT. V dropped 6 bases and J dropped 1 base, with 15 bases sitting between them.

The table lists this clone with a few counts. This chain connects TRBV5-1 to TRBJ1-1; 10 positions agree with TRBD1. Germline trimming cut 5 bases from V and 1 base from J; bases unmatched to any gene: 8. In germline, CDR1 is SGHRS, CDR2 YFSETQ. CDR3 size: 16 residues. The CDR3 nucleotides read TGCGCCAGCAGAGTGCGACAGGGGGCGTCGAACACTGAAGCTTTCTTT. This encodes CASRVRQGASNTEAFF. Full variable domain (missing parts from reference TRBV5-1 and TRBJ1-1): KAGVTQTPRYLIKTRGQQVTLSCSPISGHRSVSWYQQTPGQGLQFLFEYFSETQRNKGNFPGRFSGRQFSNSRSEMNVSTLELGDSALYLCASRVRQGASNTEAFFGQGTRLTVV.

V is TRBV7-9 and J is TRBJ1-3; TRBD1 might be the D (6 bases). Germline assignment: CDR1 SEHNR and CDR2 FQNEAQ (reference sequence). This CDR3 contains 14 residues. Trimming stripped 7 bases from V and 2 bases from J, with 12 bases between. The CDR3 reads CASTEGGAGNTIYF. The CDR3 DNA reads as TGTGCCAGCACCGAGGGGGGCGCTGGAAACACCATATATTTT.

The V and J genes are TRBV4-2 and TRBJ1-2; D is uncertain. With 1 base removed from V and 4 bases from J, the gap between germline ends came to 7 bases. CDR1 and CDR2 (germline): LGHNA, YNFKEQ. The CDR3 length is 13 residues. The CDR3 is CASSQGAFYGYTF. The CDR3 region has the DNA TGTGCCAGCAGCCAAGGGGCATTCTATGGCTACACCTTC.

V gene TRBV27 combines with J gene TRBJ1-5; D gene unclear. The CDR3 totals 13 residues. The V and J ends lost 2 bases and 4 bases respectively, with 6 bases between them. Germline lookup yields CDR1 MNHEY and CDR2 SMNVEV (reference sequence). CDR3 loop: CASSLAGNQPQHF. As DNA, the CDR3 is TGTGCCAGCAGTTTAGCGGGTAATCAGCCCCAGCATTTT.

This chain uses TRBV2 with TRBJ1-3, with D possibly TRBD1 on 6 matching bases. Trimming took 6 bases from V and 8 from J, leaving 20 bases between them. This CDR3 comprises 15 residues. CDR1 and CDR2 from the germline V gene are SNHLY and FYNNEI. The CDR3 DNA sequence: TGTGCCAGCAGATATAGCCCAGGGGCCGGAGACACCATATATTTT. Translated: CASRYSPGAGDTIYF.

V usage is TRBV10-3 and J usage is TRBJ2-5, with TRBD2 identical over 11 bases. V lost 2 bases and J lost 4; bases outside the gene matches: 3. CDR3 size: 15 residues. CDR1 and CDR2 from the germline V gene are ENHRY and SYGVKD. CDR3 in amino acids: CAISEGLAGGETQYF. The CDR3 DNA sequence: TGTGCCATCAGTGAGGGGCTAGCGGGAGGAGAGACCCAGTACTTC.

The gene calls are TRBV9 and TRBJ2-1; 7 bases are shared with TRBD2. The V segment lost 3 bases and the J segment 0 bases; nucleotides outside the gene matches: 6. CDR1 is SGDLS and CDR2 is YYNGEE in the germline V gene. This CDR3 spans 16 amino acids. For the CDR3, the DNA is TGTGCCAGCAGCGGACTAGCACCAAGCTCCTACAATGAGCAGTTCTTC. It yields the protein CASSGLAPSSYNEQFF. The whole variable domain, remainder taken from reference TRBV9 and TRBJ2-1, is DSGVTQTPKHLITATGQRVTLRCSPRSGDLSVYWYQQSLDQGLQFLIQYYNGEERAKGNILERFSAQQFPDLHSELNLSSLELGDSALYFCASSGLAPSSYNEQFFGPGTRLTVL.

The CDR3 region has the DNA TGTGCCAGCAGCTCCAAACCGCAAGACTATTATGGCTACACCTTC. Protein product: CASSSKPQDYYGYTF. V gene TRBV5-4 combines with J gene TRBJ1-2; D is unresolved. This CDR3 region has 15 residues. Trimming took 3 bases from V and 5 from J, leaving 17 bases between them. The V gene's germline CDR1 is SGHNT and CDR2 YYREEE (reference sequence). The full variable domain, rest sourced from reference TRBV5-4 and TRBJ1-2, is ETGVTQSPTHLIKTRGQQVTLRCSSQSGHNTVSWYQQALGQGPQFIFQYYREEENGRGNFPPRFSGLQFPNYSSELNVNALELDDSALYLCASSSKPQDYYGYTFGSGTRLTVV.

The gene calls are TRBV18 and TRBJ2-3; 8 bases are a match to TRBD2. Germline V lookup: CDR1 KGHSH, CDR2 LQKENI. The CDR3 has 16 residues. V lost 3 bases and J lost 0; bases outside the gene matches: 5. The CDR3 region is CASSPLAGTSTDTQYF. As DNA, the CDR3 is TGTGCCAGCTCACCCTTAGCGGGAACTAGCACAGATACGCAGTATTTT.

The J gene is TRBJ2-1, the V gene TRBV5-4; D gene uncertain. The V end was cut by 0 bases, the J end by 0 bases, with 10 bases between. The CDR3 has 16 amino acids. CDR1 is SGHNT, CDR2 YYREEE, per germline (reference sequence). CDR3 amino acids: CASSLGGLGSYNEQFF. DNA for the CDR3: TGTGCCAGCAGCTTGGGAGGATTGGGCTCCTACAATGAGCAGTTCTTC.

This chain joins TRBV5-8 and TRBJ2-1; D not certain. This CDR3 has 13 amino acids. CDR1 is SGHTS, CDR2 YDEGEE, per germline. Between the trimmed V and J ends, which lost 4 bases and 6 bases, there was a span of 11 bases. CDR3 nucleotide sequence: TGTGCCAGCAGCCCTTTTTTCGGCAATGAGCAGTTCTTC. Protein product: CASSPFFGNEQFF.

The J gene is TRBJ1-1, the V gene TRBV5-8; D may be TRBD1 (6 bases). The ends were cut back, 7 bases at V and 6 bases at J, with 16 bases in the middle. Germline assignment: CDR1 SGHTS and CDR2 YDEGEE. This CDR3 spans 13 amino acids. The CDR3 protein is CASLPYREAEAFF. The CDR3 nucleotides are TGTGCCAGCTTGCCCTACAGGGAAGCTGAAGCTTTCTTT.

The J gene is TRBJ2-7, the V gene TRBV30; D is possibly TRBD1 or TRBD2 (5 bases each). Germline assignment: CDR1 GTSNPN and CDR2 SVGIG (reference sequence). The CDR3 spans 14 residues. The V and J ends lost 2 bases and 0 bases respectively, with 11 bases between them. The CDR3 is CAWSYRDGSYEQYF. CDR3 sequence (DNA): TGTGCCTGGAGTTACCGGGACGGCTCCTACGAGCAGTACTTC.

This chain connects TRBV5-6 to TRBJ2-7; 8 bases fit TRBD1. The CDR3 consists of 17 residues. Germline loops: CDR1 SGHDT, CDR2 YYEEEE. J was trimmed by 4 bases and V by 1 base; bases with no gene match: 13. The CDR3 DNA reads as TGTGCCAGCAGCTTGTTGTCTTCGTTGACAGGGGTGTACGAGCAGTACTTC. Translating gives CASSLLSSLTGVYEQYF. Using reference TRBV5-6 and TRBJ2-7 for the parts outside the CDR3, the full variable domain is DAGVTQSPTHLIKTRGQQVTLRCSPKSGHDTVSWYQQALGQGPQFIFQYYEEEERQRGNFPDRFSGHQFPNYSSELNVNALLLGDSALYLCASSLLSSLTGVYEQYFGPGTRLTVT.

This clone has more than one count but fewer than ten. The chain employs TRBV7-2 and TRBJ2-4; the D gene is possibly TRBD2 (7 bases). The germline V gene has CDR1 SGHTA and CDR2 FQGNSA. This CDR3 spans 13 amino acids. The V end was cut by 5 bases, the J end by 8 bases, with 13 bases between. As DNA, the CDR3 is TGTGCCAGCAGCGAACAGGGAGGGGACATTCAGTACTTC. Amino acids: CASSEQGGDIQYF.